The 18 T cell receptor beta chains in this list originate from one sample, sequenced in a study of Graves' ophthalmopathy and Graves' hyperthyroidism. The study amplified TCR beta CDR3 regions using RNA transcripts. The workflow started with a first-round RT-PCR run with HTBI primers and then moved on to a second-round multiplex PCR. TCRdb analysed the multiplex PCR reads with MiXCR anew, one entry per CDR3 protein. The repertoire has about 1.2 million distinct CDR3 sequences, less than 45% of them found once; the top ten carry around 10%. The specimen was peripheral blood or thyroid tissue (not recorded which). These receptors were taken from an adult man with Graves' hyperthyroidism.

The chain joins TRBV9 to TRBJ2-7; perhaps TRBD1 as D (5 bases). CDR1 and CDR2 from the germline V gene are SGDLS and YYNGEE. The CDR3 totals 15 residues. Trimming left V 2 bases short and J 5 bases short, with 17 bases between. The CDR3 loop is CASSVESWGENEQYF. Written as DNA, the CDR3 is TGTGCCAGCAGCGTTGAATCGTGGGGCGAGAACGAGCAGTACTTC. Full variable domain (outside the CDR3, taken from reference TRBV9 and TRBJ2-7): DSGVTQTPKHLITATGQRVTLRCSPRSGDLSVYWYQQSLDQGLQFLIQYYNGEERAKGNILERFSAQQFPDLHSELNLSSLELGDSALYFCASSVESWGENEQYFGPGTRLTVT.

The chain is built from TRBV15 and TRBJ1-2, with 7 bases matching TRBD1. Looked up from germline, CDR1 is LNHNV and CDR2 is YYDKDF (reference sequence). The length of the CDR3 is 17 residues. The V and J ends lost 9 bases and 2 bases, in that order; junction bases with no gene match: 18. CDR3: CATYHPGQRAFNYGYTF. The CDR3 DNA reads as TGTGCCACTTACCATCCGGGACAGCGGGCTTTCAACTATGGCTACACCTTC.

This clonotype has a count of ten or more. The chain combines TRBV12-3 or TRBV12-4 with TRBJ1-5, with 8 bases fitting TRBD1. The CDR3 is 15 residues long. V lost 0 bases, J lost 4 bases, and 2 bases stayed unmatched. The CDR3 nucleotides read TGTGCCAGCAGTTTAGCGGACAGGGCTAATCAGCCCCAGCATTTT. Its protein product is CASSLADRANQPQHF.

This chain's CDR3 is CASSPGHPGTQYF. Here the CDR3 DNA reads TGTGCCAGCAGCCCGGGACACCCAGGGACCCAGTACTTC. This rearrangement joins TRBV7-2 to TRBJ2-5; D is possibly TRBD1 (6 bases). This CDR3 is 13 amino acids long. V lost 5 bases, J lost 7 bases, and 14 bases lay in between. Germline CDR1 and CDR2: SGHTA and FQGNSA.

This clonotype was picked up a small number of times. V is TRBV5-4 and J is TRBJ1-6, with D possibly being TRBD1 (6 bases). V dropped 3 bases and J dropped 8 bases, with 12 bases sitting between them. Germline V gene data show CDR1 as SGHNT and CDR2 as YYREEE (reference sequence). This CDR3 is 14 amino acids long. DNA for the CDR3: TGTGCCAGCAGCTCCCCAAAGGGGGATTCACCCCTCCACTTT. Translated: CASSSPKGDSPLHF.

This clonotype was counted ten times or more. The rearrangement links TRBV15 to TRBJ2-2; TRBD1 agrees at 9 bases. Per germline, CDR1 LNHNV and CDR2 YYDKDF (reference sequence). Trimming at V came to 9 bases and at J to 6 bases, leaving 5 bases not matched to a gene. This CDR3 region has 13 residues. In DNA form, the CDR3 reads TGTGCCACAAGGGACAGGGTAGCCGGGGAGCTGTTTTTT. As protein: CATRDRVAGELFF.

The chain has TRBV20-1 and TRBJ2-5; 8 bases fit TRBD2. Germline assignment: CDR1 DFQATT and CDR2 SNEGSKA (reference sequence). This CDR3 comprises 15 residues. V lost 6 bases and J lost 5; bases outside the gene matches: 14. The CDR3 nucleotides read TGCAGTGCACCGTCCCCGGGACTAGTGACCGAGACCCAGTACTTC. Amino acid sequence: CSAPSPGLVTETQYF.

This CDR3 reads CASTHGGNYYGYTF. The DNA of the CDR3 is TGTGCCAGCACCCACGGAGGGAACTACTATGGCTACACCTTC. The rearrangement uses TRBV12-3 or TRBV12-4 and TRBJ1-2; D not certain. The germline V and J ends were trimmed by 7 bases and 3 bases, with 15 bases remaining between them. This CDR3 region has 14 residues.

The sample holds many counts of this clonotype. This sequence joins TRBV19 and TRBJ2-6; 7 bases are a match to TRBD1. The CDR3 has 16 amino acids. From germline, CDR1 is LNHDA and CDR2 SQIVND (reference sequence). J was trimmed by 3 bases and V by 3 bases; bases with no gene match: 5. This CDR3 is CASSIKGGLGANVLTF. CDR3 sequence (DNA): TGTGCCAGTAGTATTAAAGGGGGCCTTGGGGCCAACGTCCTGACTTTC.

In its sample, this clonotype was seen many times. CDR3 in amino acids: CSARGTGAGGELFF. CDR3 DNA: TGCAGTGCTAGAGGGACAGGGGCTGGCGGGGAGCTGTTTTTT. The chain has TRBV20-1 and TRBJ2-2, with 9 bases fitting TRBD1. The germline V gene encodes CDR1 DFQATT and CDR2 SNEGSKA (reference sequence). The CDR3 totals 14 residues. Trimming removed 1 base from V and 7 bases from J; junction bases left unmatched: 4.

In its sample, this clonotype was seen a few times. V and J are TRBV6-5 and TRBJ1-5; D is unclear. The CDR3 consists of 12 residues. Trimming shortened V by 6 bases and J by 4 bases, and 7 bases separated the two germline ends. Germline V gene lookup returns CDR1 MNHEY and CDR2 SVGAGI. CDR3 protein: CASRRPNQPQHF. Written as DNA, the CDR3 is TGTGCCAGCAGACGCCCTAATCAGCCCCAGCATTTT.

Points on this clonotype: Given the absence of the conserved phenylalanine or tryptophan at the CDR3 end, a read error is likely. The DNA is left out, because the CDR3 cannot be placed on it with certainty; the CDR3 is given as TCRdb lists it. The chain is built from TRBV29-1 and TRBJ2-2; TRBD1 was called by the table and not checked on the DNA. The CDR3 is 9 amino acids in total, end residues counted. The V gene's germline CDR1 is SQVTM and CDR2 ANQGSEA. The CDR3 loop reads CSVEGGRFS.

The chain has TRBV29-1 and TRBJ2-7; D remains ambiguous. CDR1 is SQVTM and CDR2 is ANQGSEA in the germline V gene. Trimming took off 8 bases at V and 1 base at J, with 12 bases between the two ends. The CDR3 has 12 amino acids. The CDR3 coding sequence is TGCAGCAGTTATGGCAGTTCCTACGAGCAGTACTTC. Its translation: CSSYGSSYEQYF.

This clonotype was observed at least ten times. The gene calls are TRBV24-1 and TRBJ1-5, with D possibly being TRBD1 (6 bases). V was clipped by 2 bases and J by 9 bases, with 16 bases between them. CDR1 and CDR2 from the germline V gene are KGHDR and SFDVKD. This CDR3 has 15 amino acids. CDR3 DNA sequence: TGTGCCACCAGTGATTCGAGGAGGGGGACCGGGCCCCAGCATTTT. It is translated as CATSDSRRGTGPQHF.

V usage is TRBV6-2 or TRBV6-3 and J usage is TRBJ1-2; 7 positions agree with TRBD1. CDR1 MNHEY and CDR2 SVGEGT come from the germline V gene. The CDR3 totals 15 residues. J gave up 4 bases and V 4 bases, and 9 bases lay outside the gene matches. In nucleotides, the CDR3 is TGTGCCAGCAGTTCTCCTGGACAGGTCACCTATGGCTACACCTTC. The encoded protein is CASSSPGQVTYGYTF.

The chain is built from TRBV20-1 and TRBJ2-7, with D perhaps assigned TRBD1 or TRBD2 (6 bases each). V was cut by 0 bases and J by 2 bases, with 17 bases left in between. The CDR3 contains 16 residues. Germline CDR1 is DFQATT and CDR2 is SNEGSKA (reference sequence). Written as DNA, the CDR3 is TGCAGTGCTAGAGATTTGGGGGGTGGGACACCCTACGAGCAGTACTTC. It translates to CSARDLGGGTPYEQYF.

The chain recombines TRBV5-1 with TRBJ2-5; 7 nucleotides match TRBD2. The length of the CDR3 is 15 residues. After removal of 5 bases from V and 0 bases from J, the junction contained 7 bases not matched to a gene. The germline V gene encodes CDR1 SGHRS and CDR2 YFSETQ. In DNA form, the CDR3 reads TGCGCCAGCAGGTCTAGCGGCGCCCACCAAGAGACCCAGTACTTC. It is translated as CASRSSGAHQETQYF. The variable domain in full, with the rest retrieved from reference TRBV5-1 and TRBJ2-5, is KAGVTQTPRYLIKTRGQQVTLSCSPISGHRSVSWYQQTPGQGLQFLFEYFSETQRNKGNFPGRFSGRQFSNSRSEMNVSTLELGDSALYLCASRSSGAHQETQYFGPGTRLLVL.

The chain uses TRBV5-1 and TRBJ2-7; TRBD2 agrees at 11 bases. CDR1 SGHRS and CDR2 YFSETQ come from the germline V gene. CDR3 length: 16 amino acids. V trimming: 0 bases; J trimming: 6 bases; junction bases outside the gene matches: 8. The CDR3 coding sequence is TGCGCCAGCAGCTTGGACTTAGCGGGAGGGGGCGGCGAGCAGTACTTC. This encodes CASSLDLAGGGGEQYF.